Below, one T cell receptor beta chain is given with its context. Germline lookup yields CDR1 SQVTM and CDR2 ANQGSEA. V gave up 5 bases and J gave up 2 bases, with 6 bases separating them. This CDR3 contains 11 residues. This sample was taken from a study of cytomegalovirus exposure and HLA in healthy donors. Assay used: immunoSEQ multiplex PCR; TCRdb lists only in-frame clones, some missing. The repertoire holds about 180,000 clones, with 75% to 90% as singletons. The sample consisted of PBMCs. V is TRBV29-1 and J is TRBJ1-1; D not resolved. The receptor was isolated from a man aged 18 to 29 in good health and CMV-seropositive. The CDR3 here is CSVSVNTEAFF. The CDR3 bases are TGCAGCGTTTCGGTAAACACTGAAGCTTTCTTT.